This is a list of T cell receptor beta chains from one sample in a study of blood T cell repertoires in COVID-19. Assay used: immunoSEQ multiplex PCR; TCRdb lists only in-frame clones, some missing. This table holds 160,000 or so clones, 85% to 90% found once. The specimen was peripheral blood. All receptors come from a woman in her sixties or seventies with COVID-19, enrolled during active disease. Each CDR3 is given with its conserved first and last residue. Each record gives: V gene, J gene, D gene, clone size, CDR3 protein, CDR3 DNA. The D gene is left open where the match is weak. Not all rows give a size; the values are once, few, many and, for expanded clones, a class.

>TRBV27|TRBJ1-6|.|.
CASSPGERVSPLHF
TGTGCCAGCAGCCCAGGGGAGAGGGTTTCACCCCTCCACTTT
>TRBV15|TRBJ1-2|.|.
CATSRDTGGDYGYTF
TGTGCCACCAGCAGAGATACGGGGGGCGACTATGGCTACACCTTC
>TRBV28|TRBJ2-3|TRBD2|.
CASGLAVLGVNTQYF
TGTGCCAGCGGACTAGCTGTCCTTGGAGTAAATACGCAGTATTTT
>TRBV19|TRBJ1-5|TRBD1|once
CASSRTGPDQPQHF
TGTGCCAGTAGTAGGACAGGGCCGGATCAGCCCCAGCATTTT
>TRBV27|TRBJ2-5|.|.
CASSRSLVGDETQYF
TGTGCCAGCAGTCGATCACTAGTGGGCGACGAGACCCAGTACTTC
>TRBV10-3|TRBJ2-2|TRBD2|.
CAISAVSGGAARTGELFF
TGTGCCATCAGTGCTGTGAGCGGGGGGGCGGCGCGCACCGGGGAGCTGTTTTTT
>TRBV2|TRBJ2-1|TRBD1|.
CASSSYRGSYNEQFF
TGTGCCAGCAGTTCTTACAGGGGTTCCTACAATGAGCAGTTCTTC
>TRBV10-2|TRBJ1-1|TRBD1|.
CASSERDRGRTEAFF
TGCGCCAGCAGTGAGAGAGACAGGGGGCGGACTGAAGCTTTCTTT
>TRBV7-9|TRBJ1-4|TRBD1|.
CASSFPSGGYEKLFF
TGTGCCAGCAGCTTCCCATCAGGGGGATACGAAAAACTGTTTTTT
>TRBV7-9|TRBJ1-2|.|.
CASSPWRVSNYGYTF
TGTGCCAGCAGCCCGTGGAGGGTTTCTAACTATGGCTACACCTTC
>TRBV19|TRBJ2-4|TRBD2|.
CASSRSGGTKNIQYF
TGTGCCAGTAGTCGCAGCGGGGGGACCAAAAACATTCAGTACTTC
>TRBV10-2|TRBJ1-1|.|.
CASSTRNTEAFF
TGCGCCAGCAGTACGCGGAACACTGAAGCTTTCTTT
>TRBV10-3|TRBJ1-2|.|few
CAIRGLQDGYTF
TGTGCCATCAGAGGTCTTCAGGATGGCTACACCTTC
>TRBV28|TRBJ2-7|TRBD1|.
CASTRGQPYEQYF
TGTGCCAGCACACGGGGACAGCCCTACGAGCAGTACTTC
>TRBV7-9|TRBJ1-4|.|.
CASSVVRAREGATNEKLFF
TGTGCCAGCAGCGTCGTTCGTGCCCGAGAGGGGGCAACTAATGAAAAACTGTTTTTT
>TRBV11-3|TRBJ2-5|.|.
CASSLGATGLQETQYF
TGTGCCAGCAGCTTAGGAGCGACAGGCCTCCAAGAGACCCAGTACTTC